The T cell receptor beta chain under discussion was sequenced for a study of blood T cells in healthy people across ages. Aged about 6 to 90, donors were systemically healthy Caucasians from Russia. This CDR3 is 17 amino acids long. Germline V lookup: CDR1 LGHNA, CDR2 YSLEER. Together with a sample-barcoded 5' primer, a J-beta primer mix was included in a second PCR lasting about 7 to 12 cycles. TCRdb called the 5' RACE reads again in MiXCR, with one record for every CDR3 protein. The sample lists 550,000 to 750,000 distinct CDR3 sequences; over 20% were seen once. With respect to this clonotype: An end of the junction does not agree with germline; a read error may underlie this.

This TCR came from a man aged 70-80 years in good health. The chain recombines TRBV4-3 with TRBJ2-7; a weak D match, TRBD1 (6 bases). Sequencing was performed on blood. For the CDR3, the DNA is TGCGCCAGCAACCAAGATTTGGCCGCAGGGGCCTCCTACGAGCAGTACTTC. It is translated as CASNQDLAAGASYEQYF.